The clone carrying this T cell receptor beta chain occurred a few times. Its antigen remains unidentified. This sample was taken from a study of T-cell memory formation after mild COVID-19. Turning to the study itself: For the most part, TCR clusters were specific to one donor.

The CDR3 runs 17 residues. Germline V gives CDR1 MNHEY, CDR2 SVGAGI. After removal of 0 bases from V and 3 bases from J, the junction contained 7 bases not matched to a gene. Each CDR3 protein is one row after TCRdb ran MiXCR on the 5' RACE reads. The sample shows about 170,000 distinct CDR3 sequences, roughly 13% of them seen only once. Study-wide results and caveats: Clonal second-wave expansions that peaked on day 37 had unconfirmed SARS-CoV-2 specificity. Clones which contracted sat mainly in CM and EM if CD4+, and in EMRA if CD8+.

The chain employs TRBV6-5 and TRBJ2-5; 10 bases fit TRBD2. This TCR derives from a man aged 18 to 29 who had mild COVID-19 (a few samples of this study predate the infection). Cell type and time point are not known. Sequencing was carried out using PBMCs or a T cell subset sorted from them (not recorded which). The CDR3: CASSYSMSGGAKETQYF. Here the CDR3 DNA reads TGTGCCAGCAGTTACTCGATGAGCGGGGGGGCTAAAGAGACCCAGTACTTC.